This is a list of T cell receptor beta chains from one sample in a study of cytomegalovirus exposure and HLA in healthy donors. The method was immunoSEQ multiplex PCR; TCRdb's version includes in-frame clones alone and lacks a portion of them. There are approximately 140,000 clones in the sample; about 64% occur only once, and roughly 6.4% lies in the top ten. The sample comprised PBMCs. The receptors were gathered from a woman in her sixties or seventies in good health and CMV-seropositive. CDR3s include the opening cysteine and the closing phenylalanine or tryptophan. The D gene is left open where the match is weak. Only some rows state a clone size, as once, few, many or a class for expanded clones.

abundance	v_gene	j_gene	d_gene	CDR3nt	CDR3aa
NA	TRBV10-3	TRBJ2-7	NA	TGTGCCATCAGGGATATGGGGCCCACCTACGAGCAGTACTTC	CAIRDMGPTYEQYF
NA	TRBV14	TRBJ2-3	NA	TGTGCCAGCAGCCTATTGACAGATACGCAGTATTTT	CASSLLTDTQYF
NA	TRBV28	TRBJ2-7	TRBD2	TGTGCCAGCGGCTTGCCGACTAGCGGGAGTCGGTACGAGCAGTACTTC	CASGLPTSGSRYEQYF
NA	TRBV7-9	TRBJ2-1	TRBD2	TGTGCCAGCAGCTTAGCCAGCGGGAGTGGCTCCTACAATGAGCAGTTCTTC	CASSLASGSGSYNEQFF
NA	TRBV9	TRBJ1-1	TRBD1	TGTGCCAGCAGCACCCGGACAGGGGTGGGCACTGAAGCTTTCTTT	CASSTRTGVGTEAFF
NA	TRBV4-3	TRBJ2-7	NA	TGCGCCAGCAGCCAAGGGGCGGGGGATCCCAGGGGGCAGTACTTC	CASSQGAGDPRGQYF
few	TRBV28	TRBJ2-5	NA	TGTGCCAGCAGTTCCCTAGGCGGGACTGGGGAGACCCAGTACTTC	CASSSLGGTGETQYF
few	TRBV5-1	TRBJ1-1	TRBD1	TGCGCCAGCAGCAGGACCGGGACAGGGGAGGTTCGGAACACTGAAGCTTTCTTT	CASSRTGTGEVRNTEAFF
few	TRBV18	TRBJ2-2	TRBD1	TGTGCCAGCTCACCGGGACAGGTGAACACCGGGGAGCTGTTTTTT	CASSPGQVNTGELFF
few	TRBV7-9	TRBJ2-3	NA	TGTGCCAGCACCCAAGGACAGCAACTCACAGATACGCAGTATTTT	CASTQGQQLTDTQYF
few	TRBV27	TRBJ2-7	NA	TGTGCCAGCAGCCTGGTAGGAGGGGCCCCAGGATTCTTC	CASSLVGGAPGFF
NA	TRBV4-2	TRBJ2-2	TRBD2	TGTGCCAGCAGCCCCCGGGGCGGGAGGGCCCTCGGGGAGCTGTTTTTT	CASSPRGGRALGELFF
NA	TRBV20-1	TRBJ2-7	NA	TGCAGTGCTGAACAGAGCTACGAGCAGTACTTC	CSAEQSYEQYF
NA	TRBV7-6	TRBJ2-3	NA	TGTGCCAGCAGCTTCGGAGGAGCAGATACGCAGTATTTT	CASSFGGADTQYF
NA	TRBV7-2	TRBJ2-1	TRBD2	TGTGCCAGCAGCTTATCTCTAGCCCCGACTAGCGGCTTGAATGAGCAGTTCTTC	CASSLSLAPTSGLNEQFF
few	TRBV7-9	TRBJ2-5	NA	TGTGCCAGCAGTCGACATATCCAAGAGACCCAGTACTTC	CASSRHIQETQYF
NA	TRBV4-3	TRBJ1-1	NA	TGCGCCAGCAGCCAGGCCATGAACACTGAAGCTTTCTTT	CASSQAMNTEAFF
NA	TRBV11-2	TRBJ2-5	TRBD2	TGTGCCAGCAGCTTAACTAGCGGGAGGACCCAAGAGACCCAGTACTTC	CASSLTSGRTQETQYF
NA	TRBV30	TRBJ1-2	TRBD1	TGTGCCTGGAGTTTGCAGGGGGTCCTTTATGGCTACACCTTC	CAWSLQGVLYGYTF
NA	TRBV6-4	TRBJ2-1	NA	TGTGCCAGCAGTGACTCGAACCGGGGGACCTACAATGAGCAGTTCTTC	CASSDSNRGTYNEQFF
NA	TRBV28	TRBJ2-7	NA	TGTGCCAGCCGACGCGCGGACAGCTCCTACGAGCAGTACTTC	CASRRADSSYEQYF
NA	TRBV7-2	TRBJ2-5	NA	TGTGCCAGCAGCTTACAGGGAGGTGATGAAGAGACCCAGTACTTC	CASSLQGGDEETQYF
NA	TRBV5-6	TRBJ1-6	TRBD1	TGTGCCAGCAGCTTGGGGACAGGCAATTCACCCCTCCACTTT	CASSLGTGNSPLHF
few	TRBV6-5	TRBJ2-6	NA	TGTGCCAGCAGAATTCAGGCCGGGGCCAACGTCCTGACTTTC	CASRIQAGANVLTF
few	TRBV28	TRBJ1-2	TRBD1	TGTGCCAGCAGTTCCCTCACAGGGGCGGGCTACACCTTC	CASSSLTGAGYTF
NA	TRBV27	TRBJ2-5	NA	TGTGCCAGCAGGAATCTAGCGAACTCAGAGACCCAGTACTTC	CASRNLANSETQYF
NA	TRBV28	TRBJ2-1	TRBD2	TGTGCCAGCAGTGTCGGGACTAGCGGCTCCTACAATGAGCAGTTCTTC	CASSVGTSGSYNEQFF
NA	TRBV30	TRBJ2-1	TRBD2	TGTGCCTGCCTCGGCGGGAGAAACAATGAGCAGTTCTTC	CACLGGRNNEQFF
NA	TRBV6-1	TRBJ2-7	NA	TGTGCCAGCAGTGAATACGACGGGCAGGGGAAAAGTTACGAGCAGTACTTC	CASSEYDGQGKSYEQYF
few	TRBV19	TRBJ1-2	TRBD1	TGTGCCAGTAGAACGGGACAGGGAAACTATGGCTACACCTTC	CASRTGQGNYGYTF
NA	TRBV4-2	TRBJ1-2	NA	TGTGCCAGCAGCCAAGAAGGGGTTGGCTATGGCTACACCTTC	CASSQEGVGYGYTF
NA	TRBV10-3	TRBJ2-1	TRBD2	TGTGCCATCACCGATGGACCGGGAGGTTCCTACAATGAGCAGTTCTTC	CAITDGPGGSYNEQFF
NA	TRBV6-4	TRBJ1-1	NA	TGTGCCAGCAGTGACAGGGGGGGGAACACTGAAGCTTTCTTT	CASSDRGGNTEAFF
NA	TRBV28	TRBJ2-1	NA	TGTGCCACCCTCCTGATTGGCAGGGAGGACAATGAGCAGTTCTTC	CATLLIGREDNEQFF
few	TRBV6-1	TRBJ2-5	TRBD2	TGTGCCAGCAGTGAAGCCTCACTAGCGGGAGCCCAAGAGACCCAGTACTTC	CASSEASLAGAQETQYF
NA	TRBV28	TRBJ2-3	NA	TGTGCCAGCAGTTTACGGGGTACAGATACGCAGTATTTT	CASSLRGTDTQYF
NA	TRBV9	TRBJ2-7	TRBD2	TGTGCCAGCAGCGTAGGGCCAGCGGGAGTAGTCGAGCAGTACTTC	CASSVGPAGVVEQYF
NA	TRBV29-1	TRBJ2-7	NA	TGCAGCGCCCAAATTTACGGCTCCTACGAGCAGTACTTC	CSAQIYGSYEQYF
NA	TRBV7-3	TRBJ2-6	TRBD1	TGTGCCAGCAGCAGCAGAGGGGGCGGGTCTGGGGCCAACGTCCTGACTTTC	CASSSRGGGSGANVLTF
NA	TRBV6-1	TRBJ1-2	NA	TGTGCCAGCATTGCGGACAGTTGGTATGGCTACACCTTC	CASIADSWYGYTF
NA	TRBV27	TRBJ2-1	TRBD2	TGTGCCAGCAGGGGGTGGGGGGGTAGTGATGAGCAGTTCTTC	CASRGWGGSDEQFF
NA	TRBV28	TRBJ2-4	NA	TGTGCCAGCAGTCCTACAGGGAGGGAAAACATTCAGTACTTC	CASSPTGRENIQYF
NA	TRBV5-1	TRBJ1-4	TRBD1	TGCGCCAGCGCGGCGGACAGGGGGCCCGGGCGGGATGAAAAACTGTTTTTT	CASAADRGPGRDEKLFF
NA	TRBV7-2	TRBJ2-7	TRBD2	TGTGCCAGCAGCCCCCTAGCGGGAGGGCCCTACGAGCAGTACTTC	CASSPLAGGPYEQYF
NA	TRBV2	TRBJ2-3	TRBD2	TGTGCCAGCAGTGGGGGGGGGACTAGCGGGAGTGGTACGCAGTATTTT	CASSGGGTSGSGTQYF
NA	TRBV5-1	TRBJ2-1	NA	TGCGCCAGCAGCTTGGGGAGGCTGAATGAGCAGTTCTTC	CASSLGRLNEQFF
NA	TRBV6-6	TRBJ1-4	TRBD1	TGTGCCAGCAGTTACTCACAGGGGATGGAGGACGAAAAACTGTTTTTT	CASSYSQGMEDEKLFF
NA	TRBV19	TRBJ2-3	NA	TGTGCCAGTAGTATCGAGGCAGATACGCAGTATTTT	CASSIEADTQYF
NA	TRBV29-1	TRBJ2-4	NA	TGCAGCGCATCCGGGAGCATTAACATTCAGTACTTC	CSASGSINIQYF